The entry below describes one T cell receptor (beta chain). Its antigen is still unknown. V was cut by 5 bases and J by 6 bases, with 10 bases left in between. The germline V gene has CDR1 MNHEY and CDR2 SVGEGT. CDR3 size: 12 residues. This table comes from immunoSEQ multiplex PCR, and its TCRdb copy is limited to in-frame clones, with some not included. Of 150,000 or so clones in the sample, about 91% were seen once. The sample belongs to a study of T cell responses to AZD1222 COVID-19 vaccine. Findings and limits, study-wide: A rise in Spike-specific TCR breadth and depth followed two AZD1222 doses. Nearly half of the spike-specific TCRs reportedly recognize variant regions that carry no mutations.

V usage is TRBV6-2 or TRBV6-3 and J usage is TRBJ1-2; no clear D. The TCR originated in an adult in good health. The specimen comprised peripheral blood, sampled on day 0 of MenACWY control vaccination. CDR3 coding DNA: TGTGCCAGCAGTGGGAGGGCGGATGGCTACACCTTC. Protein product: CASSGRADGYTF.